The rows below give T cell receptor beta chains drawn from one sample of a study of EBV T-cell therapy then PD-1 blockade in nasopharyngeal carcinoma. Their cognate antigens are unknown. Clones were read by immunoSEQ multiplex PCR, and TCRdb kept only the in-frame ones, dropping some. The sample yields around 23,000 clones, nearly 85% seen once. Sequencing was performed on CD8+ T cells from blood, taken between days 50 and 65 from a patient whose treatment included autologous EBV-specific T cells and nivolumab. Receptors originate from a man aged 40-49 years with nasopharyngeal carcinoma. Each CDR3 is given with its conserved first and last residue. A D gene is named only where the DNA matches it firmly. Clone size is shown for a subset of rows, as once, few, many or a class of expanded clone.

CASSNALGQGREQYF | TGTGCCAGCAGCAACGCCCTGGGACAGGGACGCGAGCAGTACTTC | TRBJ2-7 | . | TRBD1 | TRBV7-2
CASSVGVF | TGTGCCAGCAGCGTTGGCGTTTTC | TRBJ1-2 | . | . | TRBV9
CASSTPLLGNYGYTF | TGTGCCAGCAGCACCCCCCTTCTGGGTAACTATGGCTACACCTTC | TRBJ1-2 | . | . | TRBV7-9
CASSQDRGVIEQYF | TGTGCCAGCAGCCAAGACAGGGGAGTAATAGAGCAGTACTTC | TRBJ2-7 | . | . | TRBV4-2
CASALEFLGGLDEKLFF | TGTGCCAGCGCCCTTGAATTTTTAGGGGGGCTCGATGAAAAACTGTTTTTT | TRBJ1-4 | . | . | TRBV28
CASSLWGNTEAFF | TGTGCCAGCAGCTTATGGGGGAACACTGAAGCTTTCTTT | TRBJ1-1 | few | . | TRBV7-2
CASGEGWQETQYF | TGTGCCAGCGGGGAGGGATGGCAAGAGACCCAGTACTTC | TRBJ2-5 | . | TRBD2 | TRBV2
CASRLRGNQPQHF | TGTGCCAGTAGGCTTCGAGGGAATCAGCCCCAGCATTTT | TRBJ1-5 | . | . | TRBV19
CASSQDRGGGYEQYF | TGCGCCAGCAGCCAAGATCGTGGGGGCGGGTACGAGCAGTACTTC | TRBJ2-7 | . | . | TRBV4-3
CATSGGRDTGELFF | TGTGCCACCAGTGGAGGGCGGGACACCGGGGAGCTGTTTTTT | TRBJ2-2 | . | . | TRBV24-1
CASSPTRGTGDVSNQPQHF | TGTGCCAGCAGCCCCACCCGGGGGACAGGGGATGTTAGCAATCAGCCCCAGCATTTT | TRBJ1-5 | . | TRBD1 | TRBV3-1/TRBV3-2
CASRIGTGGITEAFF | TGTGCCAGCAGGATCGGGACAGGGGGAATCACTGAAGCTTTCTTT | TRBJ1-1 | few | TRBD1 | TRBV6-5
CATSSPKGTNEKLFF | TGTGCCACCAGCAGCCCTAAGGGCACTAATGAAAAACTGTTTTTT | TRBJ1-4 | . | . | TRBV15
CASSFRGQGGQPQHF | TGTGCCAGCAGCTTTAGGGGGCAGGGAGGACAGCCCCAGCATTTT | TRBJ1-5 | once | TRBD1 | TRBV7-8
CASSTRTGAVGNTIYF | TGTGCCAGCAGCACACGGACAGGGGCCGTCGGAAACACCATATATTTT | TRBJ1-3 | . | TRBD1 | TRBV9
CASSFSNEQYF | TGTGCCAGCAGCTTCTCTAACGAGCAGTACTTC | TRBJ2-7 | . | . | TRBV5-6
CASSHWGGTDTQYF | TGTGCCAGCAGTCACTGGGGGGGGACAGATACGCAGTATTTT | TRBJ2-3 | . | TRBD2 | TRBV27
CASSLSGTGGSQPQHF | TGTGCCAGCAGTTTATCCGGGACAGGGGGTTCTCAGCCCCAGCATTTT | TRBJ1-5 | few | TRBD1 | TRBV27
CASSQDPVGISYEQYF | TGCGCCAGCAGCCAAGATCCTGTTGGGATCTCCTACGAGCAGTACTTC | TRBJ2-7 | . | . | TRBV4-1
CASSQGQGVGNTIYF | TGCGCCAGCAGCCAAGGACAGGGGGTGGGAAACACCATATATTTT | TRBJ1-3 | . | TRBD1 | TRBV4-1
CASSATGTSTYQETQYF | TGTGCCAGCAGTGCTACCGGGACTAGCACGTACCAAGAGACCCAGTACTTC | TRBJ2-5 | . | TRBD2 | TRBV9
CASSLRDRGDEQYF | TGTGCCAGCAGCCTCCGGGACAGGGGCGACGAGCAGTACTTC | TRBJ2-7 | once | TRBD1 | TRBV7-9
CASSVSPGTAGRGAFF | TGTGCCAGCAGCGTGTCCCCGGGGACTGCGGGACGCGGAGCTTTCTTT | TRBJ1-1 | . | . | TRBV2
CATPGATNEKLFF | TGTGCCACCCCAGGGGCGACTAATGAAAAACTGTTTTTT | TRBJ1-4 | few | . | TRBV7-9
CARARLATFNEQYF | TGTGCCAGAGCCCGACTAGCGACTTTCAACGAGCAGTACTTC | TRBJ2-7 | . | . | TRBV21-1
CASSQSVVPSSYEQYF | TGCGCCAGCAGTCAATCGGTGGTTCCTAGCTCCTACGAGCAGTACTTC | TRBJ2-7 | . | . | TRBV23-1
CASSSFRGRNPSTDTQYF | TGTGCCAGCAGCTCCTTCAGGGGGCGCAACCCGAGCACAGATACGCAGTATTTT | TRBJ2-3 | . | TRBD1 | TRBV5-5
CAGQQGYSNQPQHF | TGTGCCGGCCAACAGGGGTATAGCAATCAGCCCCAGCATTTT | TRBJ1-5 | . | TRBD1 | TRBV6-5
CASSWGEGTEAFF | TGTGCCAGCAGTTGGGGGGAGGGCACTGAAGCTTTCTTT | TRBJ1-1 | medium-sized | . | TRBV9
CASSYSTVYEQYF | TGTGCCAGCAGTTACTCGACAGTCTACGAGCAGTACTTC | TRBJ2-7 | . | . | TRBV6-5
CASSCLQGPKYNEQFF | TGTGCCAGCAGTTGCCTACAGGGCCCTAAATACAATGAGCAGTTCTTC | TRBJ2-1 | . | . | TRBV6-5
CASSRMTVSNNSPLHF | TGTGCCAGTAGCCGAATGACAGTTTCGAATAATTCACCCCTCCACTTT | TRBJ1-6 | . | . | TRBV19
CASSEGPTSGTEYNEQFF | TGTGCCAGCAGCGAGGGCCCAACTTCCGGGACAGAATACAATGAGCAGTTCTTC | TRBJ2-1 | . | TRBD1 | TRBV9
CSAHQGFEQYF | TGCAGTGCTCACCAGGGGTTCGAGCAGTACTTC | TRBJ2-7 | . | . | TRBV20-1
CASSPRGHQETQYF | TGCGCCAGCAGCCCCCGCGGGCACCAAGAGACCCAGTACTTC | TRBJ2-5 | . | . | TRBV5-1
CASSVAVSVLRHTDTQYF | TGTGCCAGCAGCGTAGCTGTGAGCGTCCTTAGACATACAGATACGCAGTATTTT | TRBJ2-3 | . | . | TRBV9
CASSYSLWNEQFF | TGTGCCAGCAGTTACTCACTCTGGAATGAGCAGTTCTTC | TRBJ2-1 | . | . | TRBV6-5
CASSLGVGRSNEQFF | TGTGCCAGCAGTTTAGGCGTGGGCCGGTCCAATGAGCAGTTCTTC | TRBJ2-1 | once | . | TRBV27
CASRRGVTEAFF | TGTGCCAGCAGGAGAGGGGTCACTGAAGCTTTCTTT | TRBJ1-1 | . | . | TRBV12-3/TRBV12-4
CAISPLGGTDTQYF | TGTGCCATCAGTCCCCTGGGGGGGACAGATACGCAGTATTTT | TRBJ2-3 | . | TRBD2 | TRBV10-3
CASSEEFQVEKLFF | TGTGCCAGCAGTGAAGAATTTCAAGTTGAAAAACTGTTTTTT | TRBJ1-4 | few | . | TRBV2
CASSSRQGLGNQPQHF | TGCGCCAGCAGCTCGCGCCAGGGTTTAGGCAATCAGCCCCAGCATTTT | TRBJ1-5 | . | . | TRBV4-1
CASSLAYRDRVYGYTF | TGTGCCAGCAGCTTAGCTTACCGGGACAGGGTCTATGGCTACACCTTC | TRBJ1-2 | . | TRBD1 | TRBV7-9
CASSQDRTYSNQPQHF | TGCGCCAGCAGCCAGGACAGAACCTATAGCAATCAGCCCCAGCATTTT | TRBJ1-5 | . | . | TRBV4-1
CASSSDASNTEAFF | TGTGCCAGCAGCTCCGATGCCTCGAACACTGAAGCTTTCTTT | TRBJ1-1 | . | . | TRBV13
CSVEGDYEQYF | TGCAGCGTTGAAGGGGACTACGAGCAGTACTTC | TRBJ2-7 | . | . | TRBV29-1
CASSQLGQTENGYTF | TGCGCCAGCAGCCAATTAGGACAGACGGAAAATGGCTACACCTTC | TRBJ1-2 | once | . | TRBV4-3
CASSEVGGRQETQYF | TGTGCCAGCAGTGAAGTAGGGGGTCGCCAAGAGACCCAGTACTTC | TRBJ2-5 | . | . | TRBV6-1
CASSLEPLEQYF | TGTGCCAGCAGCTTAGAGCCGTTAGAGCAGTACTTC | TRBJ2-7 | . | . | TRBV7-8
CASSQVGNEQFF | TGTGCCAGCAGCCAAGTTGGCAATGAGCAGTTCTTC | TRBJ2-1 | . | . | TRBV4-2
CASSQDTGGLYTEAFF | TGTGCCAGCAGCCAAGATACAGGGGGTTTGTACACTGAAGCTTTCTTT | TRBJ1-1 | . | TRBD1 | TRBV4-2
CASSQDPEGKAGELFF | TGCGCCAGCAGCCAAGATCCGGAGGGGAAGGCGGGGGAGCTGTTTTTT | TRBJ2-2 | . | . | TRBV4-3
CASSEASGSYEQYF | TGTGCCAGCAGTGAAGCTAGCGGGTCCTACGAGCAGTACTTC | TRBJ2-7 | . | TRBD2 | TRBV6-1
CASSQDQGTYNEKLFF | TGCGCCAGCAGCCAAGATCAAGGGACTTATAATGAAAAACTGTTTTTT | TRBJ1-4 | once | . | TRBV4-3
CASTWTGTNTGELFF | TGTGCCAGCACTTGGACAGGGACGAACACCGGGGAGCTGTTTTTT | TRBJ2-2 | . | TRBD1 | TRBV2
CASSLDPDSRGEKLFF | TGTGCCAGCAGCTTAGACCCGGACAGTCGGGGGGAAAAACTGTTTTTT | TRBJ1-4 | . | . | TRBV11-3
CASSLGSSSTDTQYF | TGCGCCAGCAGCTTGGGTTCCTCGAGCACAGATACGCAGTATTTT | TRBJ2-3 | . | . | TRBV5-1